This TCR beta chain was identified in a study of metastatic and nonmetastatic thyroid tumors. Study overall: Patients with malignant and benign thyroid disease provided blood and tumor or nodule tissue, whose repertoires were compared.

All patients were treatment-naive before thyroid surgery. Germline CDR1 reads SNHLY; CDR2 reads FYNNEI. The CDR3 contains 16 residues. V was pared by 2 bases and J by 0 bases, with 11 bases between. Original analysis: Clinicopathological groups of papillary thyroid cancer showed CDR3 differences that were used to build a distant-metastasis classifier. With MiXCR, TCRdb called clones anew from the PCR reads. These V and J calls originate from TCRdb's pipeline instead of the authors' own analysis. In the table there are approximately 20,000 clones, 10% to 15% of which are singletons. The study, taken as a whole, reports: Malignant thyroid tumors reportedly exceeded benign nodules significantly in TCR beta diversity, with the difference appearing in blood and tumor.

This clone was seen many times. The antigen remains undetermined. The clonotype comes from a male donor with papillary thyroid cancer or a benign thyroid nodule (not recorded which). Some clones in this sample may be carry-over from other donors' samples. The J gene is TRBJ2-1, the V gene TRBV2; possible D gene TRBD2, 6 bases. Sequenced: blood. CDR3 DNA sequence: TGTGCCAGCAGTGAATTAGCGGTCGTCTCCTACAATGAGCAGTTCTTC. It yields the protein CASSELAVVSYNEQFF.